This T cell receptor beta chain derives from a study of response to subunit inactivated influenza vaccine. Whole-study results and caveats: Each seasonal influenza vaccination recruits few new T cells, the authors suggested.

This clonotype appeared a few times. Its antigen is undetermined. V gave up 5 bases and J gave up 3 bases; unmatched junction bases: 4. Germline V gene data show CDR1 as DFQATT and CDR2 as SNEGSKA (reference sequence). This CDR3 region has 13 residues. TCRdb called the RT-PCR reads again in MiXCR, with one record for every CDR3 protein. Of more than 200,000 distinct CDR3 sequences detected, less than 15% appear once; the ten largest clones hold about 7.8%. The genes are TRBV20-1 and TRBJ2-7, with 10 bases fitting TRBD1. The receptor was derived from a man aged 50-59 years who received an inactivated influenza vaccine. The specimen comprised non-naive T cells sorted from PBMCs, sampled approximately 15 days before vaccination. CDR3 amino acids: CSAVGQGVYEQYF. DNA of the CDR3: TGCAGTGCTGTAGGACAGGGGGTCTACGAGCAGTACTTC.